The present T cell receptor (beta chain) was sequenced within a study of blood T cell repertoires in COVID-19. Across the study: T cells, B-cell-depleted T cells, or PBMCs supplied cDNA or gDNA.

Germline CDR1 and CDR2: SQVTM and ANQGSEA. V shed 6 bases, J shed 5 bases, and the junction held 7 bases outside the gene matches. The CDR3 spans 14 residues. This table comes from immunoSEQ multiplex PCR, and its TCRdb copy is limited to in-frame clones, with some not included. The repertoire holds about 140,000 clones, with around 82% as singletons. Sequencing was done on a sample of PBMCs or T cells enriched from blood (not recorded which). This sequence joins TRBV29-1 and TRBJ2-1; 10 bases agree with TRBD1. The sequence was obtained from a woman aged 50 to 60 who had recovered from COVID-19. CDR3 amino acids: CSVLDRGQNNEQFF. The CDR3 nucleotides read TGCAGCGTCCTCGACAGGGGGCAGAACAATGAGCAGTTCTTC.